A single T cell receptor beta chain is shown here with its context. V lost 9 bases and J lost 8, with 12 bases in between. Germline CDR1 SGHRS, CDR2 YFSETQ. This CDR3 is 11 amino acids long. The sample belongs to a study of technical replicates of blood from several donors. The assay was immunoSEQ multiplex PCR, and TCRdb's table has in-frame clones only and misses some. The sample holds 75,000 to 90,000 clones, roughly 97% seen once. Sequencing was carried out using T cells isolated from PBMCs. V is TRBV5-1 and J is TRBJ2-4; D uncertain. The receptor was derived from a human donor in good health. CDR3 sequence (DNA): TGCGCCACCCCGAGAAGTCACATTCAGTACTTC. It encodes CATPRSHIQYF.